This T cell receptor beta chain stems from a study of shared clonotypes between healthy human individuals. The wider study: CD4 naive and CD4 memory each took three plates per donor, while CD8 naive took two and CD8 memory one. Study results and caveats: The donor pool, a small one, limited the genetic and exposure-history diversity represented. Depth of sequencing was expected to influence donor clonotype sharing. Non-shared clonotypes were found to have lower generation probabilities than the clonotypes that were shared by all four of the sorted-subset donors.

This clone was seen a handful of times. The antigen is undetermined. The protocol was immunoSEQ multiplex PCR, while the TCRdb copy is restricted to in-frame clones and leaves out a portion. The top ten hold 0.095% to 0.14% of the sample, which has approximately 600,000 clones, 85% to 95% seen once. Germline V gene data show CDR1 as LNHDA and CDR2 as SQIVND (reference sequence). The CDR3 length is 13 residues. Trimming shortened V by 7 bases and J by 4 bases, and 13 bases separated the two germline ends. Naive-designated CD8 cells lacked CD45RO, were positively enriched for CCR7, and omitted terminally differentiated effector memory CD45RA+ cells.

The sequenced material came from naive CD8+ T cells sorted from blood. The sequence was obtained from a woman aged 25 to 39 in good health. The chain employs TRBV19 and TRBJ1-1; possible D gene TRBD1, 5 bases. The CDR3 region is CASIPGHVTEAFF. CDR3 in DNA: TGTGCCAGTATCCCAGGGCATGTCACTGAAGCTTTCTTT.